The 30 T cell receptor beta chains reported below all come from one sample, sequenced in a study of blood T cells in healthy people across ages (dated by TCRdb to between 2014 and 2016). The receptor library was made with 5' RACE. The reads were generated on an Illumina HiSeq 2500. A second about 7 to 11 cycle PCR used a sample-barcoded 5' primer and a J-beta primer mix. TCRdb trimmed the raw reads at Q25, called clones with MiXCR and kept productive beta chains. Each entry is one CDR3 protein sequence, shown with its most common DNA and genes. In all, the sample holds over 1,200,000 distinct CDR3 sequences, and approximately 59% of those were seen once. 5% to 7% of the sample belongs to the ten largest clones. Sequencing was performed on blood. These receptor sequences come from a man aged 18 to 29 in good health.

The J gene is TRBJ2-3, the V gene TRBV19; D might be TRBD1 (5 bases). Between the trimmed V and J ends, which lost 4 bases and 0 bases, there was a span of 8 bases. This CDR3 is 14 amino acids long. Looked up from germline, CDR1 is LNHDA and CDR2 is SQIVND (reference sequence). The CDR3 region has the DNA TGTGCCAGTAGTAGGGCAGGGAGCACAGATACGCAGTATTTT. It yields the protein CASSRAGSTDTQYF. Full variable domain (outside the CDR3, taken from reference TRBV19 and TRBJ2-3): DGGITQSPKYLFRKEGQNVTLSCEQNLNHDAMYWYRQDPGQGLRLIYYSQIVNDFQKGDIAEGYSVSREKKESFPLTVTSAQKNPTAFYLCASSRAGSTDTQYFGPGTRLTVL.

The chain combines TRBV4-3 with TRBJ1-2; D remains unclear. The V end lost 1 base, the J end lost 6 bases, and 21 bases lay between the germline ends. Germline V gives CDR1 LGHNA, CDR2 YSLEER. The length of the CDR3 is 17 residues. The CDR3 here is CASSQGPPPQSQDGYTF. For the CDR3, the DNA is TGCGCCAGCAGCCAAGGCCCTCCCCCCCAGAGCCAAGATGGCTACACCTTC.

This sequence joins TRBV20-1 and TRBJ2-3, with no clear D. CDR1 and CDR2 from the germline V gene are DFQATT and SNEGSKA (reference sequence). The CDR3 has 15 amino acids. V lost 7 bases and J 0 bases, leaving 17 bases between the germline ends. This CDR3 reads CSELYQADSTDTQYF. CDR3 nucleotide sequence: TGCAGTGAGCTCTATCAGGCGGATAGCACAGATACGCAGTATTTT.

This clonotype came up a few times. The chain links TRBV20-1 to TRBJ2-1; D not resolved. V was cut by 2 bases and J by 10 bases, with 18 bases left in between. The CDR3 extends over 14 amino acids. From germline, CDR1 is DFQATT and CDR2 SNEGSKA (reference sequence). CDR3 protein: CSARRENLGREQFF. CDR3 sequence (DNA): TGCAGTGCTAGAAGAGAAAATCTTGGTCGAGAGCAGTTCTTC.

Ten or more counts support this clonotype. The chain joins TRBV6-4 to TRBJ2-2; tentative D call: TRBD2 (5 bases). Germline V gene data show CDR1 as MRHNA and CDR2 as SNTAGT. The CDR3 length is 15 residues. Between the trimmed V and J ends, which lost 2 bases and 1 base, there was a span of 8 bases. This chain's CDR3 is CASSDTSGNTGELFF. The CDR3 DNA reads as TGTGCCAGCAGTGACACAAGCGGGAACACCGGGGAGCTGTTTTTT.

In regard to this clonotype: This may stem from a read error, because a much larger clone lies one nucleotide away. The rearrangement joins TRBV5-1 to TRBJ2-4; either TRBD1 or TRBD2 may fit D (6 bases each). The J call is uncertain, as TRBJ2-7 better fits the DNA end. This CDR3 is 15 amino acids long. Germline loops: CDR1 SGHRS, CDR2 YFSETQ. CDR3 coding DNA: TGCGCCAGCGGCTGGAGGGACACGCCGGCCTACGAGCAGTACTTC. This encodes CASGWRDTPAYEQYF.

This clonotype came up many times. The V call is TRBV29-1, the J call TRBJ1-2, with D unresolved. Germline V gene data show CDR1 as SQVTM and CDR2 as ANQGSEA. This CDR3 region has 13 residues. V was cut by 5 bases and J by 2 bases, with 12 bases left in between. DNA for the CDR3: TGCAGCGTTAAGGTCCTGTCAAACTATGGCTACACCTTC. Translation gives CSVKVLSNYGYTF.

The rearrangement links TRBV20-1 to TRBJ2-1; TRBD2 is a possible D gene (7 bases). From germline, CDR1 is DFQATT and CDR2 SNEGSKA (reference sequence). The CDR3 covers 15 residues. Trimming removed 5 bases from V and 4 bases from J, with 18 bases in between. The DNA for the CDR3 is TGCAGTGCTCCCCCAGAGGGGGGGGGTTACAATGAGCAGTTCTTC. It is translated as CSAPPEGGGYNEQFF.

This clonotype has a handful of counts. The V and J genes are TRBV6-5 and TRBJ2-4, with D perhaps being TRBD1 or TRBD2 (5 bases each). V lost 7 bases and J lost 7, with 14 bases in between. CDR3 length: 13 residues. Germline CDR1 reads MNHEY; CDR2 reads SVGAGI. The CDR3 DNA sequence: TGTGCCAGCATGGGTGGGGGATGGAACATTCAGTACTTC. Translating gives CASMGGGWNIQYF.

The CDR3 sequence: CSTRQDPYQETQYF. CDR3 DNA: TGCAGCACCCGACAAGACCCGTACCAAGAGACCCAGTACTTC. V gene TRBV29-1 combines with J gene TRBJ2-5; D unclear. CDR1 is SQVTM, CDR2 ANQGSEA, per germline. Between the trimmed V and J ends, which lost 8 bases and 0 bases, there was a span of 16 bases. The CDR3 contains 14 residues.

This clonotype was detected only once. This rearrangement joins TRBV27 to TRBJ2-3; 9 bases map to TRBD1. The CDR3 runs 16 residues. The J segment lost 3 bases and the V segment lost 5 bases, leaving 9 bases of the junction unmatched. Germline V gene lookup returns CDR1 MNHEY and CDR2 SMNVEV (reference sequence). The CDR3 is CASSTITGGGTDTQYF. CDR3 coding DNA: TGTGCCAGCAGTACGATTACAGGGGGCGGAACAGATACGCAGTATTTT.

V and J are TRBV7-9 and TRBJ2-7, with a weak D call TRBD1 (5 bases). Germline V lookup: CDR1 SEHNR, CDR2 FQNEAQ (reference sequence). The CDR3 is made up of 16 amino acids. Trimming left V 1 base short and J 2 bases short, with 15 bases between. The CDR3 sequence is CASSLERAGKTYEQYF. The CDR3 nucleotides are TGTGCCAGCAGCTTAGAAAGGGCAGGGAAAACCTACGAGCAGTACTTC.

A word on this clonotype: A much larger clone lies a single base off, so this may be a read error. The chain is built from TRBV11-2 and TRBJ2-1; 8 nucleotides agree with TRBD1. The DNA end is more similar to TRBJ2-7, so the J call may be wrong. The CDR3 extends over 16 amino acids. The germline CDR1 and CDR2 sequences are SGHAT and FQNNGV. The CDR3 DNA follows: TGTGCCAGCAGCTTATTTTCAGGGGGCGGAGACAATGAGCAGTACTTC. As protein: CASSLFSGGGDNEQYF.

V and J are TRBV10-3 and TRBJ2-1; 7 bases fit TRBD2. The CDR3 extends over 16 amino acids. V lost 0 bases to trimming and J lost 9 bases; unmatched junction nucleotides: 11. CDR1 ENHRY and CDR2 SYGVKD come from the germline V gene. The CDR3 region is CAISESTRDYRSEQFF. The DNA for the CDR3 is TGTGCCATCAGTGAGTCTACCCGGGACTATCGGAGTGAGCAGTTCTTC.

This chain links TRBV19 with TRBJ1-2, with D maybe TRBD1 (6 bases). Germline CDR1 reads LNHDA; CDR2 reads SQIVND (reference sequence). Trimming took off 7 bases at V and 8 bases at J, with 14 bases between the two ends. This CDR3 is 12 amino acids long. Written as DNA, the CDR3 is TGTGCCAGTAATACAGGGACCAGGGGCTACACCTTC. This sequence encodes CASNTGTRGYTF.

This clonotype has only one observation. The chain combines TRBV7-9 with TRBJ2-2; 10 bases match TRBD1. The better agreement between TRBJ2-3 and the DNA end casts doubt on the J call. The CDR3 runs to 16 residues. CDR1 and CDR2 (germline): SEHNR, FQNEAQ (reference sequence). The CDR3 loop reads CASRHPRDRGTDTQYF. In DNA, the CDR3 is TGTGCCAGCAGGCACCCCCGGGACAGGGGTACAGATACGCAGTATTTT.

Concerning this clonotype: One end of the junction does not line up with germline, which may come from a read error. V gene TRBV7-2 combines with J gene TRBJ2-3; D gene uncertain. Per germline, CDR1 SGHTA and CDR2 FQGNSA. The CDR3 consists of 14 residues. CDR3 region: CASTLDLNTDTQYF. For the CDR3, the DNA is TGTGCCAGCACCTTAGATCTAAACACAGATACGCAGTATTTT.

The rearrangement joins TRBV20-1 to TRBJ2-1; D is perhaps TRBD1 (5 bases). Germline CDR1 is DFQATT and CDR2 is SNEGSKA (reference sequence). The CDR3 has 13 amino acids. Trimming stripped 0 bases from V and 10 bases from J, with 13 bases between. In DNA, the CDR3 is TGCAGTGCTAGAGATTTGCAGGGCTACGAGCAGTTCTTC. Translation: CSARDLQGYEQFF.

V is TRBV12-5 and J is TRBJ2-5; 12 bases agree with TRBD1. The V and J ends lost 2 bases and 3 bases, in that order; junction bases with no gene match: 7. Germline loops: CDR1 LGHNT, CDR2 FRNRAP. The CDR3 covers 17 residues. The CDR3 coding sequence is TGTGCTAGTGGTTTGATGGGGACAGGGGGCAAGGAAGAGACCCAGTACTTC. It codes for CASGLMGTGGKEETQYF.

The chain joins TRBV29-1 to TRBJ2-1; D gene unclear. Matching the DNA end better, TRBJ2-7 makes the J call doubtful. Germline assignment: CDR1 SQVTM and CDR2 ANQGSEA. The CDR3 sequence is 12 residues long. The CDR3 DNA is TGCAGCGTTGAAACCGGATACAATGAGCAGTACTTC. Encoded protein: CSVETGYNEQYF.

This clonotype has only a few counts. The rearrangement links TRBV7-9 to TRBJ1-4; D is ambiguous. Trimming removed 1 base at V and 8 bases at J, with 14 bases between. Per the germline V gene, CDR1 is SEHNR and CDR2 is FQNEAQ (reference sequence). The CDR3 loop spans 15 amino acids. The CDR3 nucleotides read TGTGCCAGCAGCTTAGGACCTGGAATGGGGGAAAAACTGTTTTTT. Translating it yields CASSLGPGMGEKLFF. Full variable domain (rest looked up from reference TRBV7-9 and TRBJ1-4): DTGVSQNPRHKITKRGQNVTFRCDPISEHNRLYWYRQTLGQGPEFLTYFQNEAQLEKSRLLSDRFSAERPKGSFSTLEIQRTEQGDSAMYLCASSLGPGMGEKLFFGSGTQLSVL.

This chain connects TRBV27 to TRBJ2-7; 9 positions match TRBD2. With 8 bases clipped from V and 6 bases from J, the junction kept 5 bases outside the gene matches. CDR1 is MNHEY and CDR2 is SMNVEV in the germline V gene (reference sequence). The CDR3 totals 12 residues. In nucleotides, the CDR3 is TGTGCCAGCGCCCTTAGCGGGAGCGAGCAGTACTTC. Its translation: CASALSGSEQYF.

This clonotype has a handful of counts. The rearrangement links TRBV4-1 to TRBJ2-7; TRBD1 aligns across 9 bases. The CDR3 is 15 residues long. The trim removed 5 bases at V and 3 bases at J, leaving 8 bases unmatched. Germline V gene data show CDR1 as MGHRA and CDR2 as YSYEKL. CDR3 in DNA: TGCGCCAGCAGCTTTATTCGGGACAGGGACTACGAGCAGTACTTC. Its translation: CASSFIRDRDYEQYF.

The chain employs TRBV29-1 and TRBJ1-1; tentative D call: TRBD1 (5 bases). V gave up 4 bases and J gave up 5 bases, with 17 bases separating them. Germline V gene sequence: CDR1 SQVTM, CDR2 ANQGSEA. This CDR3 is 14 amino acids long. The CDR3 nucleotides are TGCAGCGTTGGAGTTTTTAGGGGAGGAACTGAAGCTTTCTTT. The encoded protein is CSVGVFRGGTEAFF.

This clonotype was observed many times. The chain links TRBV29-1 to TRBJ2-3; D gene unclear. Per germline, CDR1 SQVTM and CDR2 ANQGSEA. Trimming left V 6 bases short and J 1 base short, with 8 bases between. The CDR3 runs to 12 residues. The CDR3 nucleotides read TGCAGCGTCCGTCAGGGCACAGATACGCAGTATTTT. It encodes CSVRQGTDTQYF.

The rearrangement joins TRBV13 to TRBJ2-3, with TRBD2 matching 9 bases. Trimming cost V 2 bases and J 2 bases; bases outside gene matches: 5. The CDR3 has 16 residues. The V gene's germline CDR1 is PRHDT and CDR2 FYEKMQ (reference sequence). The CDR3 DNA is TGTGCCAGCAGCTTACGACTAGCGGACCCCACAGATACGCAGTATTTT. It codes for CASSLRLADPTDTQYF.

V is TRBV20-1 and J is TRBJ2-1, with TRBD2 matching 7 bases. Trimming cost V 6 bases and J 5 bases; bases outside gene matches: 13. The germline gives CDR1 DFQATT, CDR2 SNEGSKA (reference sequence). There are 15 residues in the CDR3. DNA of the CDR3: TGCAGTGCCCAGCCGACTAGCAGGAAGAACAATGAGCAGTTCTTC. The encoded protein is CSAQPTSRKNNEQFF.

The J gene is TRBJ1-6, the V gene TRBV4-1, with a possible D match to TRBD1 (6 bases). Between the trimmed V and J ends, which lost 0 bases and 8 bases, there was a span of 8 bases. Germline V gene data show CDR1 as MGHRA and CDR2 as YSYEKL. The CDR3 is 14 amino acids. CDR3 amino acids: CASSQEGAYSPLHF. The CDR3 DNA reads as TGCGCCAGCAGCCAAGAGGGGGCATATTCACCCCTCCACTTT.

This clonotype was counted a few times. CDR3: CSAGRGGNQPQHF. CDR3 DNA sequence: TGCAGCGCTGGGAGGGGTGGCAATCAGCCCCAGCATTTT. V is TRBV29-1 and J is TRBJ1-5; possibly TRBD1 for D (5 bases). CDR3 length: 13 amino acids. The germline V and J ends were trimmed by 7 bases and 2 bases, with 12 bases remaining between them. Per the germline V gene, CDR1 is SQVTM and CDR2 is ANQGSEA.

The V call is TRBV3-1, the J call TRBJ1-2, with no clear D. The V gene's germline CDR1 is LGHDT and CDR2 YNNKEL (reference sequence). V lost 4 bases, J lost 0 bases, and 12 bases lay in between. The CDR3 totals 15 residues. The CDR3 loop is CASSPYLGANYGYTF. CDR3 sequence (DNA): TGTGCCAGCAGCCCCTACTTGGGCGCTAACTATGGCTACACCTTC.